This TCR beta chain was found in a study of T cell repertoires in cytomegalovirus infection. Study-wide context: Recently identified HLA-C-restricted and well-studied HLA-B-restricted CMV epitopes were used. The public TCR beta signatures pointed to both CMV infection and matching HLA type.

Worth noting for this clonotype: The antigen is undetermined.

Study-wide findings and caveats: The study identified carriers of CMV plus the relevant HLA from cumulative public TCR beta family frequency.

The CDR3 has 14 amino acids. Per germline, CDR1 MNHEY and CDR2 SMNVEV (reference sequence). V dropped 3 bases and J dropped 2 bases, with 10 bases sitting between them. TCRdb re-called the reads with MiXCR, one entry per CDR3 protein. Found here are hundreds of thousands of distinct CDR3 sequences, roughly 29% of them singletons; the top ten hold 20%. The sequence derives from a human donor in good health (CMV status not recorded). Some clones in this sample may be carry-over from other donors' samples. The source was cultured PBMCs, collected from culture after CMV antigen stimulation. V usage is TRBV27 and J usage is TRBJ2-5; tentatively, D is TRBD1 or TRBD2 (5 bases each). The CDR3 nucleotides are TGTGCCAGCAGTTTCTCGGGGCGACAAGAGACCCAGTACTTC. This translates into CASSFSGRQETQYF.